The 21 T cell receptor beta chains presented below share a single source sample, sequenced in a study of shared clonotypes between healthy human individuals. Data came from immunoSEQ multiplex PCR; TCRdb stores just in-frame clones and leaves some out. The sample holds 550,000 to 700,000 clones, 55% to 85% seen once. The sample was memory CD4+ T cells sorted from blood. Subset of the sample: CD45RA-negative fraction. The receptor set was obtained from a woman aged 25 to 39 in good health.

CDR3 protein: CASSPAAADNEQFF. The CDR3 coding sequence is TGTGCCAGCTCACCAGCCGCGGCAGACAATGAGCAGTTCTTC. The gene calls are TRBV18 and TRBJ2-1; D uncertain. V was trimmed by 2 bases and J by 5 bases, leaving 10 bases between them. This CDR3 has 14 amino acids. The V gene's germline CDR1 is KGHSH and CDR2 LQKENI. Complete variable domain (other parts from reference TRBV18 and TRBJ2-1): NAGVMQNPRHLVRRRGQEARLRCSPMKGHSHVYWYRQLPEEGLKFMVYLQKENIIDESGMPKERFSAEFPKEGPSILRIQQVVRGDSAAYFCASSPAAADNEQFFGPGTRLTVL.

The CDR3 spells CASGGQGLYGYTF. The CDR3 DNA sequence: TGTGCCTCAGGGGGACAGGGACTCTATGGCTACACCTTC. The J gene is TRBJ1-2, the V gene TRBV19, with 9 bases aligning to TRBD1. The junction had 8 bases not matched to a gene; V was cut back by 11 bases and J by 4 bases. Germline V gene sequence: CDR1 LNHDA, CDR2 SQIVND (reference sequence). CDR3 length equals 13 residues.

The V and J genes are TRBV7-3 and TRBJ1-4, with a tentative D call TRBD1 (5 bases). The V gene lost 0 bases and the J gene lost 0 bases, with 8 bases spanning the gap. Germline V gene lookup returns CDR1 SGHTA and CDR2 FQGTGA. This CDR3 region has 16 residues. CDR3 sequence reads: CASSLTGTTTNEKLFF. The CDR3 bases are TGTGCCAGCAGCTTAACAGGGACGACAACTAATGAAAAACTGTTTTTT. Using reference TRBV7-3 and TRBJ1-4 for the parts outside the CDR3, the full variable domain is GAGVSQTPSNKVTEKGKYVELRCDPISGHTALYWYRQSLGQGPEFLIYFQGTGAADDSGLPNDRFFAVRPEGSVSTLKIQRTERGDSAVYLCASSLTGTTTNEKLFFGSGTQLSVL.

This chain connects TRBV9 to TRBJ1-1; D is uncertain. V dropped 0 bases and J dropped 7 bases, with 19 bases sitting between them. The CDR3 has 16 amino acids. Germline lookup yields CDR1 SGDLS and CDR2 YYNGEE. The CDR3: CASSVAVELTAGEAFF. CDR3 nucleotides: TGTGCCAGCAGCGTAGCGGTGGAACTAACCGCTGGTGAAGCTTTCTTT.

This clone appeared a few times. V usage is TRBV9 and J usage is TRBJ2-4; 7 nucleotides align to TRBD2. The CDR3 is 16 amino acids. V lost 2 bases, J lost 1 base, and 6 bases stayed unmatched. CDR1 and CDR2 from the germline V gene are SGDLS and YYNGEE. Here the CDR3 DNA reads TGTGCCAGCAGCGTTAATCCGGGAGGCGCCAAAAACATTCAGTACTTC. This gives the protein CASSVNPGGAKNIQYF.

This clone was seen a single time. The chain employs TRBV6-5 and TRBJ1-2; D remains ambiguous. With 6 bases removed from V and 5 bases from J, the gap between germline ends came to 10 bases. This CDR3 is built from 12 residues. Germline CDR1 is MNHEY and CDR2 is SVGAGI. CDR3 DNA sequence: TGTGCCAGCAGCTGGACCACATATGGCTACACCTTC. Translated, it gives CASSWTTYGYTF.

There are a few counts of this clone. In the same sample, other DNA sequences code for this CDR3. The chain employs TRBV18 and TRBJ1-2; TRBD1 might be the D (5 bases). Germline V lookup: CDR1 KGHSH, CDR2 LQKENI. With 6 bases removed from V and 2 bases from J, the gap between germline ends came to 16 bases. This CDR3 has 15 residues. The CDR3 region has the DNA TGTGCCAGCTCGCGATCCCAGACAGAGAACTATGGCTACACCTTC. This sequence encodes CASSRSQTENYGYTF.

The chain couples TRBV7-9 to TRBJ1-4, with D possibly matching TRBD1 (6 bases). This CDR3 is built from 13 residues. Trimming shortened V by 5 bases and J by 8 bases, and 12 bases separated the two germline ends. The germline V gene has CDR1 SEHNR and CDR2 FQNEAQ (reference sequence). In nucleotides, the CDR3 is TGTGCCAGCAGCCACAACACAGGGGAAAAACTGTTTTTT. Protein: CASSHNTGEKLFF. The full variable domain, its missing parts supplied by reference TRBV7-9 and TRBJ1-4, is DTGVSQNPRHKITKRGQNVTFRCDPISEHNRLYWYRQTLGQGPEFLTYFQNEAQLEKSRLLSDRFSAERPKGSFSTLEIQRTEQGDSAMYLCASSHNTGEKLFFGSGTQLSVL.

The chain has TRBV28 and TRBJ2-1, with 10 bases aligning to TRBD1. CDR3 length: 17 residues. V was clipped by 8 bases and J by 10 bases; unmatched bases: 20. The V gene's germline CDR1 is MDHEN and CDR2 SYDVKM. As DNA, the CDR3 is TGTGCCAGCGGCCCAATCAGAGAGGGACAGGGGTTTCAGGAGCAGTTCTTC. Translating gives CASGPIREGQGFQEQFF.

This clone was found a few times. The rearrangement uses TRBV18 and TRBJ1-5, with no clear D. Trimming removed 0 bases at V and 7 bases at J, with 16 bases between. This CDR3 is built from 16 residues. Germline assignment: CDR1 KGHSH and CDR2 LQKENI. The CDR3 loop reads CASSPPSSGHMQPQHF. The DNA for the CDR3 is TGTGCCAGCTCACCACCGAGTTCGGGCCACATGCAGCCCCAGCATTTT.

The CDR3 coding sequence is TGTGCCAGCAGCGATGCCGGGACAGGGGGGATGTACGAGCAGTACTTC. Translated, it gives CASSDAGTGGMYEQYF. J is TRBJ2-7 and V is TRBV2, with TRBD1 identical over 11 bases. The CDR3 loop spans 16 amino acids. Trimming took 6 bases from V and 4 from J; bases not matched to a gene: 11. CDR1 is SNHLY and CDR2 is FYNNEI in the germline V gene.

CDR3: CSVGPQGGTLSEQYF. The CDR3 DNA reads TGCAGCGTCGGCCCCCAGGGGGGGACTCTCTCCGAGCAGTACTTC. The V and J genes are TRBV29-1 and TRBJ2-7; D tentatively fits TRBD1 or TRBD2 (7 bases each). The length of the CDR3 is 15 residues. Germline V gives CDR1 SQVTM, CDR2 ANQGSEA. Trimming left V 6 bases short and J 6 bases short, with 24 bases between.

The DNA for the CDR3 is TGTGCCAGCAGCTCTACCCTGACAGCCTACAATGAGCAGTTCTTC. Residues: CASSSTLTAYNEQFF. The genes are TRBV11-3 and TRBJ2-1; possible D gene TRBD1, 5 bases. The CDR3 sequence is 15 residues long. Germline assignment: CDR1 SGHNT and CDR2 YENEEA. Trimming pared 4 bases from V and 2 bases from J, leaving 12 bases between.

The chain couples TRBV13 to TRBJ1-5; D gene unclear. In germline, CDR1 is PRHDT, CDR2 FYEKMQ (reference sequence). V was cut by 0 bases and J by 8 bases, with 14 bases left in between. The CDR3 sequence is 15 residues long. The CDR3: CASSLGGGPGEPQHF. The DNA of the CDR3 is TGTGCCAGCAGCTTAGGAGGCGGCCCCGGGGAGCCCCAGCATTTT.

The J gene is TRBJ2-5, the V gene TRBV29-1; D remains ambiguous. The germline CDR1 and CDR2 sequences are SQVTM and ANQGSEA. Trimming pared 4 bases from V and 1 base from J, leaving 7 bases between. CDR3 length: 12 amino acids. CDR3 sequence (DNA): TGCAGCGTTGGTTGGGCCCAAGAGACCCAGTACTTC. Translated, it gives CSVGWAQETQYF.

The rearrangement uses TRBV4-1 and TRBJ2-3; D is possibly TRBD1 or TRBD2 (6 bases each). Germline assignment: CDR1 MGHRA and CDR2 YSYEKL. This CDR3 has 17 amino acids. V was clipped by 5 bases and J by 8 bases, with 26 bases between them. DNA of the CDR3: TGCGCCAGCAGCTCTAACCATGGGGGCGGGAACCATGTTACGCAGTATTTT. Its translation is CASSSNHGGGNHVTQYF.

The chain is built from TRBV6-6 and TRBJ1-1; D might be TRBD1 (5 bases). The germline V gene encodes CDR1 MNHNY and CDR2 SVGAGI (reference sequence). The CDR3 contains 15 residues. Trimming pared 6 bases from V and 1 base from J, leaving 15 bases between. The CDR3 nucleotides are TGTGCCAGCAGCGACCGACAGAGGGCGAACACTGAAGCTTTCTTT. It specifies CASSDRQRANTEAFF.

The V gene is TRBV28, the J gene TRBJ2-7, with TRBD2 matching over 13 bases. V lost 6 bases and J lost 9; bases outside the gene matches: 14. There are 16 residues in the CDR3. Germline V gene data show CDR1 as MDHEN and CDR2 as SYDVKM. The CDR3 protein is CASRANPGLAGLGQYF. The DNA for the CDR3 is TGTGCCAGCAGAGCTAATCCGGGACTAGCGGGGCTTGGGCAGTACTTC.

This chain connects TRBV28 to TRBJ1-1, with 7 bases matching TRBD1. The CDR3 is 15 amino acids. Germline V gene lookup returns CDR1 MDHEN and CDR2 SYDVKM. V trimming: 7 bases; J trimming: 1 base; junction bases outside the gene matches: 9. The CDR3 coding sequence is TGTGCCAGCACCACCACAGGGGCCAAGAACACTGAAGCTTTCTTT. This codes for CASTTTGAKNTEAFF.

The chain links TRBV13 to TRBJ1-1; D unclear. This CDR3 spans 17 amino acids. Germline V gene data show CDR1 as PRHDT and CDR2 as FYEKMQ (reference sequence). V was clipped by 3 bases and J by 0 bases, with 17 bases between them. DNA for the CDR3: TGTGCCAGCAGCTTTGTCGAGTCTCGACTTTTGAACACTGAAGCTTTCTTT. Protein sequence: CASSFVESRLLNTEAFF.

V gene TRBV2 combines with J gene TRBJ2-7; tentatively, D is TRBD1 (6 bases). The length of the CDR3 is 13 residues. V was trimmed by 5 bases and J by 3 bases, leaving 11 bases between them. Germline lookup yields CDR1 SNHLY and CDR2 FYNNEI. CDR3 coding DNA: TGTGCCAGCAGTCAAGGACAGAACTACGAGCAGTACTTC. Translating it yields CASSQGQNYEQYF.